This T cell receptor beta chain was identified in a study of graft-versus-host responses after intestinal transplantation. Overall study context: Among the recipients, transplants were multivisceral, liver-intestinal, or isolated intestinal.

This CDR3 has 17 amino acids. Germline CDR1 reads KGHSH; CDR2 reads LQKENI. V dropped 4 bases and J dropped 4 bases, with 22 bases sitting between them. The repertoire was sequenced with immunoSEQ multiplex PCR; TCRdb's copy has only in-frame clones and lacks some. Among under 95,000 clones listed, more than 80% were seen once. Study observations and caveats: Early post-transplant declines in HvG were associated with peak levels of circulating GvH clones.

About this clone: Its cognate antigen is unknown.

The specimen was unstimulated CD8+ T cells sorted from spleen or lymph node cells, collected before intestinal transplant. The sequence came from a human donor who received an intestinal transplant. V usage is TRBV18 and J usage is TRBJ2-5, with D perhaps TRBD2 (6 bases). The CDR3 nucleotides are TGTGCCAGCTCACTTATAACGACGGGAGCACCAGTAGAGACCCAGTACTTC. This codes for CASSLITTGAPVETQYF.